This T cell receptor beta chain came from a study of tumor-infiltrating lymphocytes in oesophageal squamous cell carcinoma. V gave up 6 bases and J gave up 3 bases; unmatched junction bases: 5. The CDR3 sequence is 14 residues long. Per the germline V gene, CDR1 is ENHRY and CDR2 is SYGVKD. This clonotype has at least ten counts. MiXCR was run by TCRdb on the PCR reads, yielding one entry per CDR3 protein. There are some 15,000 distinct CDR3 sequences in the sample; 44% occur only once, and under 50% lies in the top ten. The receptor comes from a female donor with esophageal squamous cell carcinoma. The material sequenced was blood. The gene calls are TRBV10-3 and TRBJ1-5, with 7 bases that match TRBD1. The chain's CDR3 is CAISQTGNNQPQHF. In DNA form, the CDR3 reads TGTGCCATCAGCCAGACAGGGAACAATCAGCCCCAGCATTTT.